A single sample gave rise to the 29 T cell receptor beta chains below, sequenced in a study of OX40 agonist ivuxolimab in advanced cancers. The library was prepared using the immunoSEQ multiplex PCR assay. The table was pulled from immuneACCESS by TCRdb, which kept in-frame rearrangements only. Such tables lose some clones; where checked, under half of the loss comes from unresolved V genes, and the rest has no known cause. Within this sample are about 58,000 clones, with 88% of them counted one time only. The ten largest make up under 3.5% of the sample. This specimen consisted of CD4+ or CD8+ T cells sorted from blood, obtained in a trial of the OX40 agonist ivuxolimab. The receptors stem from an adult with an advanced solid tumor such as melanoma, head and neck, liver or kidney cancer.

The chain recombines TRBV11-2 with TRBJ2-1; the D gene is possibly TRBD2 (5 bases). The length of the CDR3 is 14 residues. The V gene's germline CDR1 is SGHAT and CDR2 FQNNGV. V was cut by 0 bases and J by 7 bases, with 10 bases left in between. CDR3 DNA sequence: TGTGCCAGCAGCTTAGATCGGACTGGAAATGAGCAGTTCTTC. The encoded protein is CASSLDRTGNEQFF.

V gene TRBV6-5 combines with J gene TRBJ1-1; D is perhaps TRBD1 (5 bases). Germline V CDR1 and CDR2: MNHEY, SVGAGI. This CDR3 is built from 13 residues. V was cut by 2 bases and J by 5 bases, with 9 bases left in between. The CDR3, as DNA: TGTGCCAGCAGTTACGCCAGGGAAACTGAAGCTTTCTTT. Translating it yields CASSYARETEAFF.

The count of this clone is one. This rearrangement joins TRBV18 to TRBJ1-1, with a tentative D call TRBD1 (5 bases). Germline lookup yields CDR1 KGHSH and CDR2 LQKENI. V lost 4 bases and J 11 bases, leaving 11 bases between the germline ends. The CDR3 length is 11 residues. The CDR3 is CASSLEGRAFF. The CDR3, as DNA: TGTGCCAGCTCACTCGAGGGGCGGGCTTTCTTT.

The chain joins TRBV2 to TRBJ2-5, with a weak D call TRBD1 (5 bases). Germline CDR1 reads SNHLY; CDR2 reads FYNNEI. The CDR3 contains 14 residues. V was shortened by 5 bases and J by 7 bases, with 17 bases between the two germline ends. The CDR3 DNA reads TGTGCCAGCAGTCAAGGGGCGGTTAGGGGGACCCAGTACTTC. Protein sequence: CASSQGAVRGTQYF.

The rearrangement links TRBV30 to TRBJ2-6, with a possible D match to TRBD2 (6 bases). V lost 7 bases to trimming and J lost 4 bases, with 17 bases between them. The CDR3 is 15 residues long. The germline gives CDR1 GTSNPN, CDR2 SVGIG (reference sequence). In nucleotides, the CDR3 is TGTGCCTCAGAGTCGGGGGATAGAGGGGCCAACGTCCTGACTTTC. Protein product: CASESGDRGANVLTF.

The rearrangement uses TRBV6-5 and TRBJ2-2, with D tentatively TRBD2 (6 bases). The CDR3 is made up of 14 amino acids. Trimming cost V 5 bases and J 7 bases, with 14 bases left between them. The germline gives CDR1 MNHEY, CDR2 SVGAGI. DNA of the CDR3: TGTGCCAGCAGTGTAACTAGCTCGGGCGGGGAGCTGTTTTTT. Its translation is CASSVTSSGGELFF.

In its sample, this clone was seen once. The rearrangement joins TRBV6-5 to TRBJ2-7, with D hard to call. There are 14 residues in the CDR3. The germline gives CDR1 MNHEY, CDR2 SVGAGI. V was trimmed by 2 bases and J by 2 bases, leaving 10 bases between them. The chain's CDR3 is CASSYIYGTYEQYF. CDR3 bases: TGTGCCAGCAGTTACATTTATGGAACCTACGAGCAGTACTTC.

This sequence joins TRBV7-8 and TRBJ1-4; D call uncertain. CDR1 and CDR2 (germline): SGHVS, FQNEAQ. The CDR3 has 12 residues. Trimming left V 2 bases short and J 12 bases short, with 10 bases between. The CDR3 protein is CASSLSYGELFF. The CDR3 coding sequence is TGTGCCAGCAGCTTATCCTATGGGGAACTGTTTTTT.

This chain connects TRBV29-1 to TRBJ1-3, with D perhaps TRBD1 (6 bases). V was cut by 6 bases and J by 6 bases, with 18 bases left in between. This CDR3 has 14 residues. CDR1 and CDR2 from the germline V gene are SQVTM and ANQGSEA. CDR3 coding DNA: TGCAGCGTCCTTTTCCCGGGACACGAAAACACCATATATTTT. It specifies CSVLFPGHENTIYF.

V and J are TRBV27 and TRBJ1-5; TRBD1 agrees at 7 bases. Trimming removed 6 bases from V and 6 bases from J; junction bases left unmatched: 11. This CDR3 spans 15 amino acids. The V gene's germline CDR1 is MNHEY and CDR2 SMNVEV (reference sequence). The CDR3 reads CASSERTGIPQPQHF. In nucleotides, the CDR3 is TGTGCCAGCAGCGAGCGGACAGGCATCCCTCAGCCCCAGCATTTT.

J is TRBJ2-5 and V is TRBV6-1; D may correspond to TRBD1 or TRBD2 (7 bases each). The CDR3 sequence is 14 residues long. V lost 4 bases and J 3 bases, leaving 12 bases between the germline ends. Germline CDR1 is MNHNS and CDR2 is SASEGT. DNA for the CDR3: TGTGCCAGCAGTGGACAGGGAGGGGAAGAGACCCAGTACTTC. Its translation is CASSGQGGEETQYF.

The chain carries TRBV29-1 and TRBJ2-5; D is possibly TRBD1 (5 bases). This CDR3 is built from 11 residues. Germline CDR1 reads SQVTM; CDR2 reads ANQGSEA. V lost 3 bases to trimming and J lost 5 bases, with 7 bases between them. The CDR3 DNA reads as TGCAGCGTTGAGGGGCTGGAGACCCAGTACTTC. This translates into CSVEGLETQYF.

This clone has just one count. The chain has TRBV2 and TRBJ2-1; D might be TRBD2 (6 bases). In germline, CDR1 is SNHLY, CDR2 FYNNEI. This CDR3 comprises 14 residues. Trimming pared 8 bases from V and 1 base from J, leaving 12 bases between. The CDR3 DNA follows: TGTGCCAGCCAGACTAGACTATCCTACAATGAGCAGTTCTTC. Amino acid sequence: CASQTRLSYNEQFF.

The gene calls are TRBV5-1 and TRBJ2-3; a possible D gene is TRBD1 (5 bases). V was trimmed by 4 bases and J by 0 bases, leaving 18 bases between them. The CDR3 runs to 17 residues. Germline CDR1 is SGHRS and CDR2 is YFSETQ. The CDR3 bases are TGCGCCAGCAGCACTACGACAGCCAGCCCAAGCACAGATACGCAGTATTTT. It yields the protein CASSTTTASPSTDTQYF.

The gene calls are TRBV6-5 and TRBJ1-5; TRBD1 agrees at 8 bases. CDR3 length: 15 amino acids. J lost 7 bases, V lost 0 bases, and 5 bases had no gene match. CDR1 and CDR2 from the germline V gene are MNHEY and SVGAGI. The CDR3 DNA sequence: TGTGCCAGCAGTTACTCGACAGGGGCCGCGCAGCCCCAGCATTTT. The encoded protein is CASSYSTGAAQPQHF.

The gene calls are TRBV27 and TRBJ2-5; 10 nucleotides agree with TRBD1. This CDR3 is built from 15 residues. Germline V gene sequence: CDR1 MNHEY, CDR2 SMNVEV (reference sequence). V lost 3 bases, J lost 3 bases, and 4 bases stayed unmatched. The CDR3 sequence: CASSFAGTGEETQYF. The DNA for the CDR3 is TGTGCCAGCAGTTTTGCCGGGACAGGGGAAGAGACCCAGTACTTC.

The rearrangement joins TRBV15 to TRBJ2-7, with D uncertain. V lost 0 bases and J 6 bases, leaving 6 bases between the germline ends. The CDR3 totals 12 residues. The germline CDR1 and CDR2 sequences are LNHNV and YYDKDF (reference sequence). Here the CDR3 DNA reads TGTGCCACCAGCAGAGATATGGGCGAGCAGTACTTC. This encodes CATSRDMGEQYF.

The gene calls are TRBV19 and TRBJ1-3, with a weak D call TRBD1 (5 bases). The germline V gene encodes CDR1 LNHDA and CDR2 SQIVND (reference sequence). Trimming pared 1 base from V and 3 bases from J, leaving 10 bases between. The CDR3 is 15 amino acids. The CDR3 loop is CASSIGSGDGNTIYF. CDR3 DNA: TGTGCCAGTAGTATAGGATCGGGGGATGGAAACACCATATATTTT.

This clone is a singleton in its sample. The chain is built from TRBV30 and TRBJ1-4; no clear D gene. The CDR3 is made up of 13 amino acids. V lost 2 bases and J 8 bases, leaving 12 bases between the germline ends. Germline CDR1 reads GTSNPN; CDR2 reads SVGIG (reference sequence). The CDR3 sequence is CAWSNGEEEKLFF. The CDR3 DNA is TGTGCCTGGAGTAACGGGGAAGAAGAAAAACTGTTTTTT.

The rearrangement joins TRBV11-3 to TRBJ2-1; 9 bases are a match to TRBD2. Trimming at V came to 5 bases and at J to 6 bases, leaving 8 bases not matched to a gene. CDR3 length: 15 residues. Germline lookup yields CDR1 SGHNT and CDR2 YENEEA. CDR3 DNA sequence: TGTGCCAGCAGCGAAGGACTAGCGTCTGGCAATGAGCAGTTCTTC. It translates to CASSEGLASGNEQFF.

The rearrangement links TRBV9 to TRBJ1-1; D uncertain. The V end was cut by 4 bases, the J end by 1 base, with 8 bases between. The CDR3 extends over 13 amino acids. CDR1 SGDLS and CDR2 YYNGEE come from the germline V gene. The CDR3 DNA reads TGTGCCAGCAGCTTCAGCGAGAACACTGAAGCTTTCTTT. Residues: CASSFSENTEAFF. The complete variable domain, with remaining parts taken from reference TRBV9 and TRBJ1-1, reads DSGVTQTPKHLITATGQRVTLRCSPRSGDLSVYWYQQSLDQGLQFLIQYYNGEERAKGNILERFSAQQFPDLHSELNLSSLELGDSALYFCASSFSENTEAFFGQGTRLTVV.

The genes are TRBV6-1 and TRBJ2-3; D gene uncertain. The V gene's germline CDR1 is MNHNS and CDR2 SASEGT. Deletions cut 10 bases from V and 0 bases from J, with 8 bases between. This CDR3 is 12 amino acids long. DNA of the CDR3: TGTGCCATCCGTGTGAGCACAGATACGCAGTATTTT. Amino acids: CAIRVSTDTQYF.

This chain joins TRBV6-5 and TRBJ2-7; TRBD1 matches at 8 bases. The CDR3 totals 16 residues. Germline CDR1 and CDR2: MNHEY and SVGAGI. J lost 4 bases, V lost 2 bases, and 10 bases had no gene match. CDR3 bases: TGTGCCAGCAGTTACAGCGGCGGACAGGGATATTACGAGCAGTACTTC. This gives the protein CASSYSGGQGYYEQYF.

This clone was observed a few times. V gene TRBV29-1 combines with J gene TRBJ1-1; D is unresolved. The CDR3 length is 13 residues. Germline V CDR1 and CDR2: SQVTM, ANQGSEA. The CDR3 DNA sequence: TGCAGTTTTACTCCGGGAGGGTACACTGAAGCTTTCTTT. Its protein product is CSFTPGGYTEAFF. The whole variable domain, remainder taken from reference TRBV29-1 and TRBJ1-1, is SAVISQKPSRDICQRGTSLTIQCQVDSQVTMMFWYRQQPGQSLTLIATANQGSEATYESGFVIDKFPISRPNLTFSTLTVSNMSPEDSSIYLCSFTPGGYTEAFFGQGTRLTVV.

The CDR3 loop reads CASRAGTGVETQYF. For the CDR3, the DNA is TGCGCCAGCAGGGCCGGGACAGGGGTAGAGACCCAGTACTTC. J is TRBJ2-5 and V is TRBV5-1; 10 bases align to TRBD1. The V gene end was trimmed by 5 bases and the J gene end by 4 bases; junction bases not matched to a gene: 5. CDR1 SGHRS and CDR2 YFSETQ come from the germline V gene. This CDR3 is built from 14 residues.

The gene calls are TRBV7-9 and TRBJ2-2, with D unclear. The CDR3 spans 11 residues. V was shortened by 5 bases and J by 9 bases, with 7 bases between the two germline ends. The germline V gene has CDR1 SEHNR and CDR2 FQNEAQ (reference sequence). The CDR3 bases are TGTGCCAGCAGCCCTATCCGGGAGCTGTTTTTT. Residues: CASSPIRELFF.

J is TRBJ2-7 and V is TRBV2; 8 nucleotides align to TRBD2. V was clipped by 3 bases and J by 1 base; unmatched bases: 2. The germline CDR1 and CDR2 sequences are SNHLY and FYNNEI. The CDR3 totals 14 residues. The CDR3 loop is CASSDVAGSYEQYF. CDR3 DNA: TGTGCCAGCAGTGATGTAGCGGGGTCCTACGAGCAGTACTTC.

Concerning this clone: One end of the junction does not line up with germline, which may come from a read error. The genes are TRBV7-2 and TRBJ2-5; the D gene could be TRBD1 or TRBD2 (5 bases each). Near its end, the DNA agrees better with TRBJ2-7, so the J call may be wrong. The CDR3 consists of 13 residues. CDR1 is SGHTA, CDR2 FQGNSA, per germline. The CDR3 DNA is TGTGCCAGCAGCAGGGACCGCTCCTCCGAGCAGTACTTC. It is translated as CASSRDRSSEQYF.

The rearrangement joins TRBV2 to TRBJ1-6; D gene ambiguous. CDR1 SNHLY and CDR2 FYNNEI come from the germline V gene. The CDR3 has 15 residues. V was shortened by 2 bases and J by 7 bases, with 12 bases between the two germline ends. CDR3 sequence (DNA): TGTGCCAGCAGTGAATATGACTTGAGAAATTCACCCCTCCACTTT. Amino acid sequence: CASSEYDLRNSPLHF.